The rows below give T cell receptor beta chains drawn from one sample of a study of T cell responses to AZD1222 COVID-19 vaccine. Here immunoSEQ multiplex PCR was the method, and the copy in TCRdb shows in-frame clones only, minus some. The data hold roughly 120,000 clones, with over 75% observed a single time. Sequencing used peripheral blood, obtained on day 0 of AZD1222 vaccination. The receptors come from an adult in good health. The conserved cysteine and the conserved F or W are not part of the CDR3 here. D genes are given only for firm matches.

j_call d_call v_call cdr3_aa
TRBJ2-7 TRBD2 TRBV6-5 ASTREVAGYEQY
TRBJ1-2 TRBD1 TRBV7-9 ASSSLRTGEVGYT
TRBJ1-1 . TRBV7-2 ASRQGGVRSMNTEAF
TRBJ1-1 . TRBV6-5 ASSRQGTEAF
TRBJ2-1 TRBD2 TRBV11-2 ASRRLADYNEQF
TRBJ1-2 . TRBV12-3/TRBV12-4 ASSLSSGGYT
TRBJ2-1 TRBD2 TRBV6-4 ASSILAGESNEQF
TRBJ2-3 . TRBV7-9 ASSQTADTQY
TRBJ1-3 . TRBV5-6 ASSLQIAGNTIY
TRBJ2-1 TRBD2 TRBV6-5 ASSPRAGGLNEQF
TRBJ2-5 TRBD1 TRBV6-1 ASSGIRQGARETQY
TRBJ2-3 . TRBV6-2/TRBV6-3 ASSSAGRTDTQY
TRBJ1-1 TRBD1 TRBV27 ASSRQGEYTEAF
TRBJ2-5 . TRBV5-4 ASSLGLRGRQETQY
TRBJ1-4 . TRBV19 ASRSQHNEKLF
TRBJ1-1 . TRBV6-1 ASSEWGSYTEAF
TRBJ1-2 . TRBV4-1 ASSQEVTGNYGYT
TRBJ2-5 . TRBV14 ASSQTMETQY
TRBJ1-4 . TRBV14 ASSHLGLKLF
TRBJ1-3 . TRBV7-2 ASSSEGSRNTIY
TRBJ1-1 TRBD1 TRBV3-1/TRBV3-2 ASSRTGDVTEAF
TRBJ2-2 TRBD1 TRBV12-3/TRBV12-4 AGTGLNTGELF
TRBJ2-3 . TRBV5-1 ASSDLDTQY
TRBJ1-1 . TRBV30 AWSARQLTEAF
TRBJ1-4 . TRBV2 ASNIGAANEKLF
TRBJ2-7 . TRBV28 ASSFRAVQTGGQY
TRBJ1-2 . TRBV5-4 ASSRTVNYGYT